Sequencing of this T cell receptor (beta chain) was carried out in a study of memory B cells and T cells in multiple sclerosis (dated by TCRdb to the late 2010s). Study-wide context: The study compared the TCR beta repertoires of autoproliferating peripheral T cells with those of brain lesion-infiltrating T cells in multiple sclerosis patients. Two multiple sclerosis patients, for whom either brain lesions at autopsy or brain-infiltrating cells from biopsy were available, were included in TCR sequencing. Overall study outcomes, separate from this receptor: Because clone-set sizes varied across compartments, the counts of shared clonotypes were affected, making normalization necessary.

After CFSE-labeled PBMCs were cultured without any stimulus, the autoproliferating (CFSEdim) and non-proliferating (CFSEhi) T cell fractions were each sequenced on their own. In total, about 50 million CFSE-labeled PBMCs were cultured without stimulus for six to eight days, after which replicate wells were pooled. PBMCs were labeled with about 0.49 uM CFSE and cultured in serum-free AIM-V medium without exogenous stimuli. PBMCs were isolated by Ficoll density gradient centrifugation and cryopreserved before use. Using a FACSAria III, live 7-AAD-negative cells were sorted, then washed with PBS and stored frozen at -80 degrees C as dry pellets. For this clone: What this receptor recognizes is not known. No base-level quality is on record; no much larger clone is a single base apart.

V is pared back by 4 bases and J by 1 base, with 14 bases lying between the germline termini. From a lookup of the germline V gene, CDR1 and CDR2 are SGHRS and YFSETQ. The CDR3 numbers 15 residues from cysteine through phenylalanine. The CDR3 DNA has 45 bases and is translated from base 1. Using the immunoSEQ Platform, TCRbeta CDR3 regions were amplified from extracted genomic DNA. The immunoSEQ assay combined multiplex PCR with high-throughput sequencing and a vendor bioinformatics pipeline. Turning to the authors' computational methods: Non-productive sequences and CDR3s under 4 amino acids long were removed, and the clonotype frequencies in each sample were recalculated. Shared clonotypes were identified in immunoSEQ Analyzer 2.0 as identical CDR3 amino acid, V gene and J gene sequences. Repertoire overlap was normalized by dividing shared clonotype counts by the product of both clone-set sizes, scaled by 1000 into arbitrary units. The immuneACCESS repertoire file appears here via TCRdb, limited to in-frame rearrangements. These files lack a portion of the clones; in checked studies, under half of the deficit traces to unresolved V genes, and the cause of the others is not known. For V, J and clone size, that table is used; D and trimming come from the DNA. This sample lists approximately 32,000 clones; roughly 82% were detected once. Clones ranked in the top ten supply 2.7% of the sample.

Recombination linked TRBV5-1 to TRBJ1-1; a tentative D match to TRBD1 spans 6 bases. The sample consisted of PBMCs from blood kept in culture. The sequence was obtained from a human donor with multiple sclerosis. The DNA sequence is TGCGCCAGCAGCGAGTCCGGGACACCGAACACTGAAGCTTTCTTT. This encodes CASSESGTPNTEAFF.